The present T cell receptor beta chain was sequenced within a study of vaccination effects on CD4 cells after COVID-19. Ahead of sequencing, the ViraFEST assay grew antigen-specific CD4+ T cells using viral peptide pools. Scientists isolated CD4+ T cells after a roughly 10-day culture period ended. Vaccine recipients lacked prior SARS-CoV-2 infection and had negative nucleocapsid antibodies. Profiling relied on immunoSEQ multiplex PCR, and the TCRdb table lists in-frame clones only, not all of them. This table has 71,000 or so clones, approximately 70% appearing once. On this clone: What it binds is unknown.

Unmatched junction bases numbered 5, after V lost 7 bases and J lost 5 bases. The germline CDR1 and CDR2 sequences are SGHTS and YDEGEE. The CDR3 is made up of 14 amino acids. The specimen was CD4+ T cells from PBMCs cultured with HCoV-OC43 spike peptides, collected before COVID-19 vaccination. Described subset: HCoV-OC43 spike overlapping peptide pool stimulation. The receptor was isolated from a human donor who received a COVID-19 vaccine. The chain employs TRBV5-8 and TRBJ2-1; 11 bases match TRBD2. The CDR3 DNA reads TGTGCCAGCCCTAGCGGGGGGTTCGACAATGAGCAGTTCTTC. It codes for CASPSGGFDNEQFF.